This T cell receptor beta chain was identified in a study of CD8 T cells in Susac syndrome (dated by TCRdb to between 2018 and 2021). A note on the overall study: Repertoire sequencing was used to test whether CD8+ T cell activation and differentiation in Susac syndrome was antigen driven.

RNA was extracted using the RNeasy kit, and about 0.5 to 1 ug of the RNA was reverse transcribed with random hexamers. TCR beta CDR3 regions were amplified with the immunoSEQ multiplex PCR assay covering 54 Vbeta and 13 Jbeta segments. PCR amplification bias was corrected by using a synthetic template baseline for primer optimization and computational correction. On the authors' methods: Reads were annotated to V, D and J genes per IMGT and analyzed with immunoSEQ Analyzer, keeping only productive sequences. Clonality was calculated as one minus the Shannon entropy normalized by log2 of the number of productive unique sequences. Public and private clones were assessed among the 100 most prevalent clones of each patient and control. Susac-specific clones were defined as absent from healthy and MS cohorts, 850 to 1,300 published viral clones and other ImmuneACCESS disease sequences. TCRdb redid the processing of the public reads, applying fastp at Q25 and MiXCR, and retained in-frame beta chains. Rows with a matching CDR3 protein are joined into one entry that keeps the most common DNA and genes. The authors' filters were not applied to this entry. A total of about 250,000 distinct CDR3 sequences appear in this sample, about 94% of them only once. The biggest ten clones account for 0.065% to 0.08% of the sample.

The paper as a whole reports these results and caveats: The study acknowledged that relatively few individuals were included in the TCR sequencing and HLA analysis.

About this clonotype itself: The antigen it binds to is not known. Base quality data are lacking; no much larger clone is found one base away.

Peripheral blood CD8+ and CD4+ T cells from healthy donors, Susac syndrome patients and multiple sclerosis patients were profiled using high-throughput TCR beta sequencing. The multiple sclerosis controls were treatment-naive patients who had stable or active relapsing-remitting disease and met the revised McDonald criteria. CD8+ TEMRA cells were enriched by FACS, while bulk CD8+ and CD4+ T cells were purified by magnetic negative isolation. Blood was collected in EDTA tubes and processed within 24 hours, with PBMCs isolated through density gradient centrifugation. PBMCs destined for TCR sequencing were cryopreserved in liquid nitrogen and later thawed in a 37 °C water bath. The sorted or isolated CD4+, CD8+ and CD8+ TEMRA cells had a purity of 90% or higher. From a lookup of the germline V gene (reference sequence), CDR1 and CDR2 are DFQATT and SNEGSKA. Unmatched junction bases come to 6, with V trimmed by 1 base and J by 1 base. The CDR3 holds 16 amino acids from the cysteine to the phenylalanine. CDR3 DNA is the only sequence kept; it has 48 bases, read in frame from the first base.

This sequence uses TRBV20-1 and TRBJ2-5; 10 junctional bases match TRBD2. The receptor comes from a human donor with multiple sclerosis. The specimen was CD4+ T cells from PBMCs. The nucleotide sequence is TGCAGTGCTAGAGGGACTAGCGGCAGACGCCAAGAGACCCAGTACTTC. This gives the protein CSARGTSGRRQETQYF.